Listed below are T cell receptor beta chains from one sample, sequenced in a study of T-cell reconstitution after alpha-beta-depleted transplantation in children. TCRdb recomputed calls from the PCR reads with MiXCR, one row per CDR3 protein. This table holds 440,000 or so distinct CDR3 sequences, roughly 43% found once. Specimen: PBMCs, collected before TCRalphabeta/CD19-depleted stem cell transplant. The source of these receptors is a girl aged 2-9 years with aplastic anemia, due to receive a stem cell transplant. Both conserved end residues are trimmed from each CDR3. Each record gives: J gene, V gene, CDR3 protein.

j_call: TRBJ2-3
v_call: TRBV20-1
cdr3_aa: SASPRAGGTDTQY

j_call: TRBJ2-5
v_call: TRBV2
cdr3_aa: ASSEGLVGAEETQY

j_call: TRBJ2-1
v_call: TRBV7-3
cdr3_aa: ASSVISMNEQF

j_call: TRBJ2-3
v_call: TRBV20-1
cdr3_aa: SASYYPDTQY

j_call: TRBJ2-5
v_call: TRBV3-1
cdr3_aa: ASSEIGASGAVPETQY

j_call: TRBJ2-7
v_call: TRBV29-1
cdr3_aa: SVAGGQGPYEQY

j_call: TRBJ2-4
v_call: TRBV11-2
cdr3_aa: ASSPATSGGIQY

j_call: TRBJ2-7
v_call: TRBV28
cdr3_aa: ASGLMTGGLYEQY

j_call: TRBJ1-2
v_call: TRBV7-9
cdr3_aa: ASSLHSGVGSYGYT

j_call: TRBJ2-7
v_call: TRBV7-9
cdr3_aa: ASSYSREQY

j_call: TRBJ2-7
v_call: TRBV28
cdr3_aa: ASSFGQASSYEQY

j_call: TRBJ1-1
v_call: TRBV4-2
cdr3_aa: ASSHVSGTTNTEAF

j_call: TRBJ2-3
v_call: TRBV6-9
cdr3_aa: ASSPTGTSGGPYSRQY

j_call: TRBJ2-1
v_call: TRBV3-1
cdr3_aa: ACGQGYNEQF

j_call: TRBJ1-2
v_call: TRBV5-1
cdr3_aa: ASSTGQVIVSVSDGYT

j_call: TRBJ2-1
v_call: TRBV28
cdr3_aa: ASSFRQGLDNEQF